A selection of T cell receptor beta chains follows, all from one sample in a study of cytomegalovirus exposure and HLA in healthy donors. Assay used: immunoSEQ multiplex PCR; TCRdb lists only in-frame clones, some missing. The sample yields 100,000 to 150,000 clones, over 9.5% seen once. Sequencing used PBMCs. The receptors come from a woman aged 18-29 years in good health and CMV-seropositive. The CDR3 runs from the conserved cysteine through the conserved F or W. The D gene is left open where the match is weak. Where a row states a size, it is once, few, many or the class of an expanded clone; other rows omit it.

TRBJ2-5	TRBV11-2	few	.	CASSSNTEYQETQYF	TGTGCCAGCAGCTCAAATACAGAGTACCAAGAGACCCAGTACTTC
TRBJ2-3	TRBV5-6	few	.	CASGKVPYTDTQYF	TGTGCCAGCGGCAAAGTCCCATATACAGATACGCAGTATTTT
TRBJ2-1	TRBV4-1	few	.	CASSQDLAGGTYNEQFF	TGCGCCAGCAGCCAAGATCTCGCCGGGGGAACTTACAATGAGCAGTTCTTC
TRBJ2-5	TRBV11-3	.	.	CASSNLEETQYF	TGTGCCAGCAGCAACTTAGAAGAGACCCAGTACTTC
TRBJ2-6	TRBV6-1	few	.	CASSQDGSGANVLTF	TGTGCCAGCAGCCAAGACGGGTCTGGGGCCAACGTCCTGACTTTC
TRBJ2-1	TRBV6-5	.	.	CASSSHQGGRGNEQFF	TGTGCCAGCAGTTCCCACCAAGGGGGGAGGGGTAATGAGCAGTTCTTC
TRBJ1-2	TRBV5-1	.	TRBD1	CASSLGQGEGGYTF	TGCGCCAGCAGCCTTGGACAGGGGGAGGGTGGCTACACCTTC
TRBJ2-3	TRBV18	few	TRBD2	CASSPPTSGGTDTQYF	TGTGCCAGCTCACCGCCGACTAGCGGGGGAACAGATACGCAGTATTTT
TRBJ2-7	TRBV29-1	few	.	CSVVSGKGPEQYF	TGCAGCGTTGTCTCAGGGAAAGGTCCCGAGCAGTACTTC
TRBJ1-1	TRBV7-9	.	TRBD1	CASSLEGATGEAFF	TGTGCCAGCAGCTTAGAGGGGGCCACGGGTGAAGCTTTCTTT
TRBJ2-2	TRBV29-1	few	.	CSVRGAGTGELFF	TGCAGCGTAAGGGGCGCCGGCACCGGGGAGCTGTTTTTT
TRBJ1-1	TRBV19	once	.	CASSPSSLYTEAFF	TGTGCCAGTAGTCCCTCCAGTCTGTACACTGAAGCTTTCTTT
TRBJ2-5	TRBV9	few	.	CASSGPSGAETQYF	TGTGCCAGCAGCGGACCCTCAGGGGCGGAGACCCAGTACTTC
TRBJ1-1	TRBV19	.	TRBD1	CASSRTGVTEAFF	TGTGCCAGTAGCCGGACAGGGGTAACTGAAGCTTTCTTT
TRBJ2-7	TRBV7-9	.	.	CASSLEFERDEQYF	TGTGCCAGCAGCTTAGAGTTTGAGCGGGACGAGCAGTACTTC
TRBJ1-1	TRBV19	few	TRBD1	CASRGQGAPEAFF	TGTGCCAGTAGAGGACAGGGAGCGCCTGAAGCTTTCTTT
TRBJ1-1	TRBV4-1	.	.	CASSQEGTNTEAFF	TGCGCCAGCAGCCAGGAGGGCACGAACACTGAAGCTTTCTTT
TRBJ2-2	TRBV7-9	.	TRBD2	CASSPIAGANTGELFF	TGTGCCAGCAGCCCCATAGCGGGAGCCAACACCGGGGAGCTGTTTTTT
TRBJ2-7	TRBV10-3	few	TRBD2	CAISSTGGTTSSYEQYF	TGTGCCATCAGTTCTACCGGCGGGACTACCAGCTCCTACGAGCAGTACTTC
TRBJ1-1	TRBV5-6	.	TRBD1	CASSPDGTEVAFF	TGTGCCAGCAGCCCGGACGGGACAGAGGTAGCTTTCTTT
TRBJ1-1	TRBV7-9	few	.	CASSSTVAPEAFF	TGTGCCAGCAGCTCGACAGTGGCCCCGGAAGCTTTCTTT
TRBJ2-3	TRBV7-3	few	.	CASSFQEGTDTQYF	TGTGCCAGCAGCTTCCAGGAAGGCACAGATACGCAGTATTTT